Below, 21 T cell receptor beta chains from the same sample are listed, as sequenced in a study of control samples from healthy donors and cancer patients. TCRdb keeps only in-frame clones here, not all; method: immunoSEQ multiplex PCR. The sample yields some 130,000 clones, 85% to 95% seen once. Sequencing used PBMCs. These receptors were collected from a man aged 50 to 59 with head and neck cancer.

The chain joins TRBV6-2 or TRBV6-3 to TRBJ1-1, with D unclear. Germline V gene data show CDR1 as MNHEY and CDR2 as SVGEGT. V was cut by 6 bases and J by 7 bases, with 15 bases left in between. The CDR3 totals 13 residues. CDR3 coding DNA: TGTGCCAGCAGCGAGGCAGGATTCATTGAAGCTTTCTTT. Protein: CASSEAGFIEAFF.

V usage is TRBV28 and J usage is TRBJ2-1, with 7 positions matching TRBD2. Per germline, CDR1 MDHEN and CDR2 SYDVKM. Losses at the gene ends were 6 bases for V and 10 bases for J; bases not matched to a gene: 9. The CDR3 has 13 amino acids. In DNA, the CDR3 is TGTGCCAGCAGAAGGCGCGGGGGTGACGAGCAGTTCTTC. This sequence encodes CASRRRGGDEQFF.

The V gene is TRBV9, the J gene TRBJ2-5; the D gene is possibly TRBD2 (5 bases). V was shortened by 3 bases and J by 7 bases, with 22 bases between the two germline ends. The CDR3 covers 16 residues. The V gene's germline CDR1 is SGDLS and CDR2 YYNGEE. The CDR3, as DNA: TGTGCCAGCAGCGAGAGATCTGGGGTAGCGCGAGGGACCCAGTACTTC. It codes for CASSERSGVARGTQYF.

CDR3 residues: CASSQVRGTNEKLFF. As DNA, the CDR3 is TGTGCCAGCAGCCAAGTTCGGGGTACTAATGAAAAACTGTTTTTT. This rearrangement joins TRBV3-1 (or the pseudogene TRBV3-2) to TRBJ1-4, with D hard to call. Between the trimmed V and J ends, which lost 1 base and 2 bases, there was a span of 8 bases. The CDR3 runs to 15 residues. Germline V gene data show CDR1 as LGHDT and CDR2 as YNNKEL (reference sequence).

This chain connects TRBV5-4 to TRBJ1-4; unclear D gene. The V end lost 7 bases, the J end lost 4 bases, and 14 bases lay between the germline ends. From germline, CDR1 is SGHNT and CDR2 YYREEE (reference sequence). CDR3 length equals 14 residues. The CDR3 region is CASGEFGYNEKLFF. The CDR3 bases are TGTGCCAGCGGCGAGTTCGGGTATAATGAAAAACTGTTTTTT. The full variable domain, in which reference TRBV5-4 and TRBJ1-4 provide the parts outside the CDR3, is ETGVTQSPTHLIKTRGQQVTLRCSSQSGHNTVSWYQQALGQGPQFIFQYYREEENGRGNFPPRFSGLQFPNYSSELNVNALELDDSALYLCASGEFGYNEKLFFGSGTQLSVL.

This chain uses TRBV28 with TRBJ2-2; D unresolved. In germline, CDR1 is MDHEN, CDR2 SYDVKM. Trimming removed 1 base at V and 4 bases at J, with 7 bases between. The CDR3 runs to 14 residues. CDR3 residues: CASSLSAGTGELFF. CDR3 bases: TGTGCCAGCAGTTTATCGGCCGGCACCGGGGAGCTGTTTTTT.

This sequence joins TRBV7-8 and TRBJ1-1, with a possible D match to TRBD1 (5 bases). The CDR3 runs 12 residues. V lost 5 bases, J lost 4 bases, and 8 bases lay in between. Germline-derived CDR1 and CDR2 are SGHVS and FQNEAQ. The CDR3 region is CASSPGATEAFF. Here the CDR3 DNA reads TGTGCCAGCAGCCCTGGGGCCACTGAAGCTTTCTTT.

CDR3 sequence: CATSRVLGLNYGYTF. CDR3 sequence (DNA): TGTGCCACCAGCAGAGTGCTGGGTCTTAACTATGGCTACACCTTC. The V and J genes are TRBV15 and TRBJ1-2; D gene uncertain. Per germline, CDR1 LNHNV and CDR2 YYDKDF (reference sequence). V was trimmed by 1 base and J by 1 base, leaving 10 bases between them. The CDR3 loop spans 15 amino acids.

The chain employs TRBV18 and TRBJ2-3, with D unresolved. Trimming took 3 bases from V and 5 from J, leaving 9 bases between them. In germline, CDR1 is KGHSH, CDR2 LQKENI. There are 13 residues in the CDR3. CDR3 in DNA: TGTGCCAGCTCACCCACACTTGGAGATACGCAGTATTTT. Translation gives CASSPTLGDTQYF.

The table lists this clone with a count of one. The chain carries TRBV4-3 and TRBJ2-1, with D uncertain. CDR3 size: 15 residues. V lost 1 base and J 4 bases, leaving 11 bases between the germline ends. CDR1 is LGHNA and CDR2 is YSLEER in the germline V gene. The CDR3 spells CASSQGIGLYNEQFF. As DNA, the CDR3 is TGCGCCAGCAGCCAAGGGATAGGGTTATACAATGAGCAGTTCTTC.

The genes are TRBV4-2 and TRBJ1-1; D not certain. Germline V lookup: CDR1 LGHNA, CDR2 YNFKEQ. The CDR3 spans 15 residues. V dropped 4 bases and J dropped 4 bases, with 16 bases sitting between them. The DNA of the CDR3 is TGTGCCAGCAGCCCCGAGGGAAGGTGGAGCACTGAAGCTTTCTTT. Translating it yields CASSPEGRWSTEAFF.

This rearrangement joins TRBV5-1 to TRBJ1-4, with 8 nucleotides matching TRBD1. V gave up 4 bases and J gave up 4 bases; unmatched junction bases: 6. Germline CDR1 is SGHRS and CDR2 is YFSETQ. CDR3 length: 15 amino acids. The CDR3 sequence: CASSVLGQVNEKLFF. CDR3 bases: TGCGCCAGCAGCGTTCTGGGACAGGTTAATGAAAAACTGTTTTTT. Full variable domain (missing parts from reference TRBV5-1 and TRBJ1-4): KAGVTQTPRYLIKTRGQQVTLSCSPISGHRSVSWYQQTPGQGLQFLFEYFSETQRNKGNFPGRFSGRQFSNSRSEMNVSTLELGDSALYLCASSVLGQVNEKLFFGSGTQLSVL.

This clone was recorded a few times. The genes are TRBV7-9 and TRBJ1-1; perhaps TRBD1 as D (5 bases). Germline V CDR1 and CDR2: SEHNR, FQNEAQ (reference sequence). V lost 1 base to trimming and J lost 8 bases, with 14 bases between them. The CDR3 is 14 residues long. The CDR3 region has the DNA TGTGCCAGCAGCTTAGGAGGGCTTCGGGACGAAGCTTTCTTT. Translation: CASSLGGLRDEAFF.

The rearrangement links TRBV7-2 to TRBJ1-6, with no clear D. CDR3 size: 13 residues. CDR1 and CDR2 from the germline V gene are SGHTA and FQGNSA. V lost 8 bases to trimming and J lost 6 bases, with 11 bases between them. The CDR3, as DNA: TGTGCCAGCGGAGGGAGGGTTAATTCACCCCTCCACTTT. This sequence encodes CASGGRVNSPLHF.

The chain carries TRBV7-2 and TRBJ1-1; 9 nucleotides match TRBD1. Trimming took 5 bases from V and 3 from J; bases not matched to a gene: 13. This CDR3 is 17 amino acids long. Per the germline V gene, CDR1 is SGHTA and CDR2 is FQGNSA. CDR3 protein: CASSPQQGARGDTEAFF. The CDR3 coding sequence is TGTGCCAGCAGCCCCCAACAGGGGGCGCGAGGGGACACTGAAGCTTTCTTT.

The V and J genes are TRBV5-1 and TRBJ1-6, with D perhaps TRBD1 (6 bases). Trimming pared 1 base from V and 9 bases from J, leaving 14 bases between. The germline V gene has CDR1 SGHRS and CDR2 YFSETQ. The CDR3 loop spans 15 amino acids. This CDR3 reads CASSLTGLDSSPLHF. The CDR3 nucleotides read TGCGCCAGCAGCTTGACAGGGCTTGATAGTTCACCCCTCCACTTT. The full variable domain, with the rest looked up from reference TRBV5-1 and TRBJ1-6, is KAGVTQTPRYLIKTRGQQVTLSCSPISGHRSVSWYQQTPGQGLQFLFEYFSETQRNKGNFPGRFSGRQFSNSRSEMNVSTLELGDSALYLCASSLTGLDSSPLHFGNGTRLTVT.

This clone was seen just once. The chain uses TRBV7-9 and TRBJ2-1; no reliable D call. The germline gives CDR1 SEHNR, CDR2 FQNEAQ (reference sequence). V lost 3 bases, J lost 0 bases, and 9 bases lay in between. CDR3 size: 15 residues. The CDR3 here is CASSLIVVSYNEQFF. CDR3 sequence (DNA): TGTGCCAGCAGCTTGATCGTGGTCTCCTACAATGAGCAGTTCTTC.

This sequence joins TRBV7-6 and TRBJ2-2, with D hard to call. This CDR3 region has 16 residues. V was pared by 0 bases and J by 5 bases, with 13 bases between. Germline CDR1 SGHVS, CDR2 FNYEAQ. The CDR3 region has the DNA TGTGCCAGCAGCTTAGCGCGGACCTCCTGGACCGGGGAGCTGTTTTTT. Protein sequence: CASSLARTSWTGELFF.

The rearrangement links TRBV5-3 to TRBJ1-3, with 8 bases matching TRBD1. TRBV5-3 falls under the ORF class, with uncertain function. The junction had 4 bases not matched to a gene; V was cut back by 2 bases and J by 0 bases. This CDR3 comprises 16 residues. CDR3 DNA: TGTGCCAGAAGCTTCATTCAGGGGGCCTCTGGAAACACCATATATTTT. This gives the protein CARSFIQGASGNTIYF.

The chain links TRBV4-1 to TRBJ1-4; D might be TRBD1 (5 bases). Germline CDR1 reads MGHRA; CDR2 reads YSYEKL. CDR3 length: 13 residues. Trimming took off 5 bases at V and 4 bases at J, with 8 bases between the two ends. The CDR3 reads CASSWQGNEKLFF. As DNA, the CDR3 is TGCGCCAGCAGCTGGCAGGGTAATGAAAAACTGTTTTTT.

V usage is TRBV28 and J usage is TRBJ1-4; D possibly corresponds to TRBD1 (6 bases). The germline V gene has CDR1 MDHEN and CDR2 SYDVKM. The ends were cut back, 6 bases at V and 2 bases at J, with 16 bases in the middle. The CDR3 covers 16 residues. The CDR3 sequence is CASSHRGGATNEKLFF. The CDR3, as DNA: TGTGCCAGCAGCCATCGGGGGGGCGCGACTAATGAAAAACTGTTTTTT.